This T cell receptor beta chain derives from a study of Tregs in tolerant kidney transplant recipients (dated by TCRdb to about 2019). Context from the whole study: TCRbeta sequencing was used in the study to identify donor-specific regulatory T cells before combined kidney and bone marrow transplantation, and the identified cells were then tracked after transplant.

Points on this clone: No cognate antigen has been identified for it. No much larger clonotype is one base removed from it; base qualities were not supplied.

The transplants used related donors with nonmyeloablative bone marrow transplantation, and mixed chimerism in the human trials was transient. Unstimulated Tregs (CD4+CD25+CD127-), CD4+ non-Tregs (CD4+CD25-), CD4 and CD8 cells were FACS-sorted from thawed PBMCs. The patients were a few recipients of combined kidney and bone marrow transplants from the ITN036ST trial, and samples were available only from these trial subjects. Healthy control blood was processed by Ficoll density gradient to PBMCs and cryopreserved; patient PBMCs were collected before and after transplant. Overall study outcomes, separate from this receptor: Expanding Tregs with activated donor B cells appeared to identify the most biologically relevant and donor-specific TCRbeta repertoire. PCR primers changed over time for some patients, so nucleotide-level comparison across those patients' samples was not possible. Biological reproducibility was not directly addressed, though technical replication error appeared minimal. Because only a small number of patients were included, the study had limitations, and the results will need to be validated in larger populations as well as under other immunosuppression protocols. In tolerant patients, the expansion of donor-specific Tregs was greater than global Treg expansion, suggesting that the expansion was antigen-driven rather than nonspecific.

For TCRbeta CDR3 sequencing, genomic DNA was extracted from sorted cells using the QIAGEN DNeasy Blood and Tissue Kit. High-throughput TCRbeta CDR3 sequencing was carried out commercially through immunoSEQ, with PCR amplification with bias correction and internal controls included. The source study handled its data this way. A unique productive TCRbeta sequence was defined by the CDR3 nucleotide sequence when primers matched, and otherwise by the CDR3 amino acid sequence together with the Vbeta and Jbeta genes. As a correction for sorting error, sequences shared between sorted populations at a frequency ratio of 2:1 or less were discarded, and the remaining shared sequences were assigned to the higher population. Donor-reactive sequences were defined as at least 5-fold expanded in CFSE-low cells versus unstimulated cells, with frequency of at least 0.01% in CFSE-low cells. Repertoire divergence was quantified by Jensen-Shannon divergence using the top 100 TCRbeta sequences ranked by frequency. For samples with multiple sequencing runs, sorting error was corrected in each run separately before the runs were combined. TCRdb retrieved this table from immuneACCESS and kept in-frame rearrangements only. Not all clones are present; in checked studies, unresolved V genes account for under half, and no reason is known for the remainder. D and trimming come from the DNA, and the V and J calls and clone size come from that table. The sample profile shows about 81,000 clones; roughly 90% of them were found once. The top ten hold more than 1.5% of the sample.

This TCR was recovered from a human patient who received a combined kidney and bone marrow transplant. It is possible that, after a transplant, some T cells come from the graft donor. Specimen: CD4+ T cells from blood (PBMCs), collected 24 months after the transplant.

The DNA sequence follows: TGTGCCAGCAGCTTAGTGGCGGGCCGAGACTACGAGCAGTACTTC. It specifies CASSLVAGRDYEQYF. The rearranged chain carries TRBV7-2 and TRBJ2-7; the D gene is perhaps TRBD2, from 5 matching bases. CDR1 SGHTA and CDR2 FQGNSA were looked up in the germline V gene. The CDR3 goes from the cysteine to the phenylalanine over 15 residues. Of the read, only the CDR3 DNA is kept; its 45 bases are in frame from base 1. The V and J ends are trimmed by 1 base and 3 bases, leaving 13 bases between them.